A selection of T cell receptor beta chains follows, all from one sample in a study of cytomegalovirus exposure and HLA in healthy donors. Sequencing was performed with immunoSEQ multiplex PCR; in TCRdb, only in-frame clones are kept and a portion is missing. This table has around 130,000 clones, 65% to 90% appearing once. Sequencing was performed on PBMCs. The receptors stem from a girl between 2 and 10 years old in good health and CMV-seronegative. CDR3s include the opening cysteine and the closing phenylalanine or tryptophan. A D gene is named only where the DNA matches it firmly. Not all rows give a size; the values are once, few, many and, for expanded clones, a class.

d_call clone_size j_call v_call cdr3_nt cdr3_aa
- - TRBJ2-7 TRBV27 TGTGCCAGCAGTTTGGCTGGACAGTCCTACGAGCAGTACTTC CASSLAGQSYEQYF
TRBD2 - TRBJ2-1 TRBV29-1 TGCAGCACCCGGACGGGACTAGCGGACTACAATGAGCAGTTCTTC CSTRTGLADYNEQFF
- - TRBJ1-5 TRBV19 TGTGCCAGTAGTCAATCGGCACAGGTCAGCAATCAGCCCCAGCATTTT CASSQSAQVSNQPQHF
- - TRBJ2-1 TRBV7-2 TGTGCCAGCAGCCCCGCGGGCTCCTACAATGAGCAGTTCTTC CASSPAGSYNEQFF
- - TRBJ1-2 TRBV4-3 TGCGCCAGCAGCCAAAACGGCGGCTATGGCTACACCTTC CASSQNGGYGYTF
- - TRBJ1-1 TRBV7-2 TGTGCCAGCAGCTTAGAGAGCGGCAGAGCGAACACTGAAGCTTTCTTT CASSLESGRANTEAFF
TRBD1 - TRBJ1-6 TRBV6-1 TGTGCCAGCAGTGTGGCGGGACAGGCTGTTAATTCACCCCTCCACTTT CASSVAGQAVNSPLHF
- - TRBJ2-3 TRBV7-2 TGTGCCAGCAGTGCCCGGGGGAGCACAGATACGCAGTATTTT CASSARGSTDTQYF
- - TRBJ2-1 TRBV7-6 TGTGCCAGCAGTAAGGACAGTTACAATGAGCAGTTCTTC CASSKDSYNEQFF
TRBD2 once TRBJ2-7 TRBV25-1 TGTGCCAGCAGTATCGCGGGAGGGGCCTACGAGCAGTACTTC CASSIAGGAYEQYF
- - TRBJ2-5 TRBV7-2 TGTGCCAGCAGCTTAGTAGGGGTTGGGACCCAGTACTTC CASSLVGVGTQYF
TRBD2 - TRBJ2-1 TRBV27 TGTGCCAGCAGTCCGACTAGCGGGATTGGTAATGAGCAGTTCTTC CASSPTSGIGNEQFF
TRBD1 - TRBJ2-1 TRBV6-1 TGTGCCAGCAGTCATCCGGGACAGTCGATAGATGAGCAGTTCTTC CASSHPGQSIDEQFF
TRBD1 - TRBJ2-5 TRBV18 TGTGCCAGCTCACCACAGCCAGGGGGCTTAGGAGAGACCCAGTACTTC CASSPQPGGLGETQYF
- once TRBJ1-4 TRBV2 TGTGCCAGCGGCAACCATAGGAGTAATGAAAAACTGTTTTTT CASGNHRSNEKLFF
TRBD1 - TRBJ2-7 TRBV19 TGTGCCAGTAGTATGGACAGGGTCAACGAGCAGTACTTC CASSMDRVNEQYF
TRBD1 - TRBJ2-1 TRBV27 TGTGCCAGCAGTAGACGGACAGGGGGCAATGAGCAGTTCTTC CASSRRTGGNEQFF
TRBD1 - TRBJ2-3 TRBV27 TGTGCCAGCAGTTTCCCGACAGGGGGGCCCACAGATACGCAGTATTTT CASSFPTGGPTDTQYF
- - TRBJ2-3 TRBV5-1 TGCGCCAGCAGCTTGGACCAGCGGGATACGCAGTATTTT CASSLDQRDTQYF
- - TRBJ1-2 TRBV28 TGTGCCAGCAGTTTCCACTCTCCCCTGAGCTATGGCTACACCTTC CASSFHSPLSYGYTF
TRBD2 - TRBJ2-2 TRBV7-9 TGTGCCAGCAGCTTATTCACAGCGGGGGGGATCGGGGAGCTGTTTTTT CASSLFTAGGIGELFF
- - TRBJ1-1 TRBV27 TGTGCCAGCAATGGACAGATGAACACTGAAGCTTTCTTT CASNGQMNTEAFF
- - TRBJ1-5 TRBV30 TGTGCCTGGAGTGTAGATACAGGGACGAGTCAGCCCCAGCATTTT CAWSVDTGTSQPQHF
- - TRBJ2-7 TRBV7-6 TGTGCCAGCAGCCCACCCCCAGTGGGGCAAGCCTACGAGCAGTACTTC CASSPPPVGQAYEQYF
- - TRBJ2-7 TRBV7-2 TGTGCCAGCAGCTTACGGACACATTCCTACGAGCAGTACTTC CASSLRTHSYEQYF
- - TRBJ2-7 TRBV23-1 TGCGCCAGCAGTCACATACAGGTGAACTACGAGCAGTACTTC CASSHIQVNYEQYF
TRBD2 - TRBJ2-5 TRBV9 TGTGCCAGCAGCGTAGGGCCTAGCGGGTCCCAAGAGACCCAGTACTTC CASSVGPSGSQETQYF
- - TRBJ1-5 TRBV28 TGTGCCAGCAGGCCCCTTTGGCTGTTCGGGACACCTAGCAATCAGCCCCAGCATTTT CASRPLWLFGTPSNQPQHF
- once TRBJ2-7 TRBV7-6 TGTGCCAGCAGCTACGACCCCCTAGATTCCTCCTCCTACGAGCAGTACTTC CASSYDPLDSSSYEQYF